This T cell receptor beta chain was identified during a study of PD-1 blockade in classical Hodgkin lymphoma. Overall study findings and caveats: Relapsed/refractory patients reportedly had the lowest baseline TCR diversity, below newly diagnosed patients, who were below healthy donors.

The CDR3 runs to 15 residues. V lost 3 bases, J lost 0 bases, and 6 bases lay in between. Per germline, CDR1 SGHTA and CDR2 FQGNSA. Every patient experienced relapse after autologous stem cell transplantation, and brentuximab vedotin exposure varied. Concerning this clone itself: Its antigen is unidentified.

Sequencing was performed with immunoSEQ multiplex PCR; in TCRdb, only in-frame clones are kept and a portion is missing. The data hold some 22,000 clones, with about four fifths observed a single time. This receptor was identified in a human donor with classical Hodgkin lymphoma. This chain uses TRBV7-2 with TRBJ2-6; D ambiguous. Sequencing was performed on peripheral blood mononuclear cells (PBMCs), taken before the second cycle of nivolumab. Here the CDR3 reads CASSLYHSGANVLTF. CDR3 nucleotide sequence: TGTGCCAGCAGCTTGTATCACTCTGGGGCCAACGTCCTGACTTTC.